This passage covers 17 T cell receptor beta chains from one sample sequenced in a study of blood T cell repertoires in COVID-19. Libraries were prepared by immunoSEQ multiplex PCR; TCRdb keeps only in-frame clonotypes and omits some of them. Among about 43,000 clones, about 86% were seen once, and the ten largest hold 2.6%. The specimen was peripheral blood. The receptor set was obtained from a woman aged 60-75 years with acute or convalescent COVID-19.

The chain links TRBV9 to TRBJ2-2; D remains ambiguous. The germline V and J ends were trimmed by 4 bases and 5 bases, with 9 bases remaining between them. The CDR3 runs 13 residues. Germline V gene data show CDR1 as SGDLS and CDR2 as YYNGEE. The CDR3 reads CASSPSMTGELFF. CDR3 DNA: TGTGCCAGCAGCCCCTCTATGACCGGGGAGCTGTTTTTT.

Worth noting for this clone: The junction shows a germline mismatch at one end, possibly a read error. The CDR3 here is CASREVGDTQYF. Written as DNA, the CDR3 is TGTGCCAGCAGAGAAGTCGGTGATACGCAGTATTTT. The chain uses TRBV2 and TRBJ2-3; D gene unclear. The CDR3 is 12 residues long. Germline V gene lookup returns CDR1 SNHLY and CDR2 FYNNEI. Drawing the rest from reference TRBV2 and TRBJ2-3, the complete variable domain is EPEVTQTPSHQVTQMGQEVILRCVPISNHLYFYWYRQILGQKVEFLVSFYNNEISEKSEIFDDQFSVERPDGSNFTLKIRSTKLEDSAMYFCASREVGDTQYFGPGTRLTVL.

V is TRBV9 and J is TRBJ1-3; D not certain. V lost 0 bases, J lost 4 bases, and 11 bases lay in between. The CDR3 has 15 residues. The germline gives CDR1 SGDLS, CDR2 YYNGEE. The CDR3 protein is CASSVGPGQGNTIYF. The CDR3 coding sequence is TGTGCCAGCAGCGTAGGTCCGGGTCAGGGAAACACCATATATTTT.

The chain is built from TRBV5-4 and TRBJ2-2; 8 bases are shared with TRBD1. Germline V CDR1 and CDR2: SGHNT, YYREEE (reference sequence). This CDR3 has 15 amino acids. Trimming at V came to 0 bases and at J to 4 bases, leaving 2 bases not matched to a gene. The CDR3 nucleotides read TGTGCCAGCAGCTTGGACAGGGGGGTCACCGGGGAGCTGTTTTTT. As protein: CASSLDRGVTGELFF.

Details on this clone: One end of the junction varies from germline; a read error may be responsible. The chain joins TRBV27 to TRBJ1-5; TRBD1 might be the D (5 bases). This CDR3 contains 15 residues. Germline loops: CDR1 MNHEY, CDR2 SMNVEV (reference sequence). The CDR3 DNA follows: TGTGCCAGCAGTCTATCAGGACACCGAAATCAGCCCCAGCATTTT. Translation: CASSLSGHRNQPQHF.

This clone turned up a few times. This chain links TRBV24-1 with TRBJ2-3; D uncertain. The CDR3 spans 14 residues. Per germline, CDR1 KGHDR and CDR2 SFDVKD. V lost 4 bases and J 0 bases, leaving 7 bases between the germline ends. CDR3: CATSEGQSTDTQYF. The CDR3 DNA follows: TGTGCCACCAGTGAGGGCCAGAGCACAGATACGCAGTATTTT.

A single count supports this clone. The chain employs TRBV12-5 and TRBJ1-1, with D hard to call. CDR3 length equals 15 residues. Trimming shortened V by 3 bases and J by 0 bases, and 11 bases separated the two germline ends. Germline V gene lookup returns CDR1 LGHNT and CDR2 FRNRAP. In nucleotides, the CDR3 is TGTGCTAGTGGTTTTTCTCTCGACATGAACACTGAAGCTTTCTTT. This translates into CASGFSLDMNTEAFF.

The chain is built from TRBV3-1 (or the pseudogene TRBV3-2) and TRBJ2-1, with TRBD2 matching 14 bases. The CDR3 is 19 amino acids. Germline lookup yields CDR1 LGHDT and CDR2 YNNKEL (reference sequence). The trim removed 4 bases at V and 3 bases at J, leaving 11 bases unmatched. CDR3: CASSPTGTSGRGIYNEQFF. The CDR3 DNA reads TGTGCCAGCAGCCCTACCGGGACTAGCGGGAGAGGGATCTACAATGAGCAGTTCTTC.

The chain joins TRBV19 to TRBJ1-1, with TRBD1 as a possible D gene (6 bases). Germline V gives CDR1 LNHDA, CDR2 SQIVND (reference sequence). The CDR3 is 16 residues long. V was trimmed by 7 bases and J by 2 bases, leaving 20 bases between them. Here the CDR3 DNA reads TGTGCCAGTAAGTCTGGAATACAGGGTACCAACACTGAAGCTTTCTTT. Protein product: CASKSGIQGTNTEAFF.

V is TRBV7-3 and J is TRBJ2-7; 11 bases fit TRBD1. Germline V lookup: CDR1 SGHTA, CDR2 FQGTGA. V lost 4 bases to trimming and J lost 6 bases; unmatched junction nucleotides: 2. The CDR3 is made up of 13 amino acids. The CDR3 DNA is TGTGCCAGCAGCTCCGGGACAGGGGGCGAGCAGTACTTC. Amino acid sequence: CASSSGTGGEQYF.

The J gene is TRBJ2-7, the V gene TRBV12-3 or TRBV12-4, with 10 bases lining up with TRBD2. V gave up 6 bases and J gave up 4 bases; unmatched junction bases: 3. The CDR3 length is 13 residues. CDR3 nucleotides: TGTGCCAGCAGGTTTAGCGGGGGGTACGAGCAGTACTTC. Translating it yields CASRFSGGYEQYF.

This clone came up once. V is TRBV5-1 and J is TRBJ2-5; 9 bases fit TRBD2. Per germline, CDR1 SGHRS and CDR2 YFSETQ. The junction had 3 bases not matched to a gene; V was cut back by 5 bases and J by 4 bases. This CDR3 is built from 13 residues. CDR3 sequence (DNA): TGCGCCAGCAGACTGCGGGAGGGAGAGACCCAGTACTTC. Translating it yields CASRLREGETQYF.

The chain couples TRBV5-1 to TRBJ1-1; D is ambiguous. The germline V gene has CDR1 SGHRS and CDR2 YFSETQ. The CDR3 is 12 amino acids. The V end was cut by 3 bases, the J end by 0 bases, with 3 bases between. The CDR3 DNA reads as TGCGCCAGCAGCTACATGAACACTGAAGCTTTCTTT. Its protein product is CASSYMNTEAFF.

This clone was seen only a few times. This rearrangement joins TRBV28 to TRBJ1-4; no definite D call. Germline CDR1 is MDHEN and CDR2 is SYDVKM. This CDR3 has 17 residues. V dropped 5 bases and J dropped 0 bases, with 16 bases sitting between them. In DNA form, the CDR3 reads TGTGCCAGCAGTCCACTCCCAACCGCTGCAACTAATGAAAAACTGTTTTTT. This translates into CASSPLPTAATNEKLFF.

This rearrangement joins TRBV7-9 to TRBJ1-2; possible D gene TRBD1, 5 bases. The CDR3 is 15 residues long. Trimming removed 3 bases at V and 4 bases at J, with 15 bases between. CDR1 SEHNR and CDR2 FQNEAQ come from the germline V gene (reference sequence). The CDR3 is CASSFSRGGSYGYTF. The DNA for the CDR3 is TGTGCCAGCAGCTTTTCCCGTGGGGGGTCCTATGGCTACACCTTC.

This clone was detected only once. V gene TRBV12-1 combines with J gene TRBJ2-7; the DNA was not used to check the table's D call, TRBD1. TRBV12-1 is a pseudogene. This CDR3 is built from 15 residues. CDR3 amino acids: CASTHLRDYSYEQYF. CDR3 nucleotide sequence: TGTGCCAGCACCCATCTCAGGGATTACTCCTACGAGCAGTACTTC.

The V and J genes are TRBV5-5 and TRBJ2-7; tentative D call: TRBD1 (5 bases). The CDR3 sequence is 12 residues long. The V gene's germline CDR1 is SGHKS and CDR2 YYEKEE (reference sequence). V lost 3 bases to trimming and J lost 4 bases, with 8 bases between them. DNA for the CDR3: TGTGCCAGCAGCTCACAGGAGTACGAGCAGTACTTC. It yields the protein CASSSQEYEQYF.